The source of this TCR beta chain is a study of T cell repertoires in cytomegalovirus infection. The germline gives CDR1 SGHTA, CDR2 FQGNSA. The length of the CDR3 is 15 residues. V dropped 5 bases and J dropped 4 bases, with 17 bases sitting between them. This clonotype was seen more than once but under ten times. The antigen remains unidentified. In TCRdb, the reads were re-called with MiXCR into one record per CDR3 protein. There are roughly 570,000 distinct CDR3 sequences in the sample; roughly 43% occur only once, and around 48% lies in the top ten. V usage is TRBV7-2 and J usage is TRBJ2-5; no reliable D call. The TCR sequence derives from a human donor in good health (CMV status not recorded). Some clones in this sample may be carry-over from other donors' samples. Sequenced here: cultured PBMCs, sampled from culture after CMV antigen stimulation. The CDR3 region is CASSPVDGRRETQYF. In nucleotides, the CDR3 is TGTGCCAGCAGCCCAGTGGACGGAAGACGAGAGACCCAGTACTTC. The variable domain in full, with the rest retrieved from reference TRBV7-2 and TRBJ2-5, is GAGVSQSPSNKVTEKGKDVELRCDPISGHTALYWYRQSLGQGLEFLIYFQGNSAPDKSGLPSDRFSAERTGGSVSTLTIQRTQQEDSAVYLCASSPVDGRRETQYFGPGTRLLVL.